This T cell receptor beta chain was profiled in a study of breast tumors, draining lymph nodes, adjacent tissues. Whole-study results and caveats: Luminal-like breast cancer showed significantly greater tumor-nontumor repertoire similarity than basal-like breast cancer did. Data fit most tumor T cells coming from lymph node, expanding in tumor.

Breast cancer patients provided tissue from their axillary draining lymph nodes. This clonotype was recorded at least ten times. No antigen is known for it. At one end the junction does not follow the germline gene, possibly because of a read error. This CDR3 has 13 residues. TCRdb processed the multiplex PCR reads anew with MiXCR; each CDR3 protein has one entry. In the table there are 200,000 to 300,000 distinct CDR3 sequences, over 25% of which are singletons. The sample taken for sequencing was axillary lymph node tissue. The V and J genes are TRBV12-3 or TRBV12-4 and TRBJ2-6; a weak D match, TRBD1 (7 bases). This receptor was taken from a female donor with breast cancer. Some clones in this sample may be carry-over from other donors' samples. CDR3 DNA sequence: TGTGCCAGCAGTCTAGCGAACAGGGGCCCCCTGACTTTC. This encodes CASSLANRGPLTF.